This passage covers 5 T cell receptor beta chains from one sample sequenced in a study of cytomegalovirus exposure and HLA in healthy donors listed by TCRdb under 2017. Libraries were built with the immunoSEQ multiplex PCR assay. A mixture of 60 forward primers for TCR Vbeta segments and 13 reverse primers for TCR Jbeta segments was used in the multiplex PCR. Sourced from immuneACCESS, this table was stored by TCRdb with only in-frame sequences that have V and J called. A share of the clones is absent; for the studies checked, an unresolved V gene accounts for under half, and the remainder has no known explanation. The sample has about 160,000 clones on record, 80% of them singletons. Approximately 8.7% of the sample is taken by the ten largest. Sequenced material: PBMCs. The receptors were sampled from a man aged 18 to 29 in good health and CMV-seropositive.

The CDR3, as DNA: TGCGCCAGCAGCCAAGATAGGCCGGGGGGGCAAACCGGGGAGCTGTTTTTT. The encoded protein is CASSQDRPGGQTGELFF. The genes are TRBV4-3 and TRBJ2-2; the match to TRBD2 covers 8 bases. The trim removed 0 bases at V and 5 bases at J, leaving 8 bases unmatched. The germline V gene encodes CDR1 LGHNA and CDR2 YSLEER. The CDR3 totals 17 residues.

This chain links TRBV2 with TRBJ1-4; D is ambiguous. The V gene lost 3 bases and the J gene lost 8 bases, with 22 bases spanning the gap. This CDR3 is built from 17 residues. Germline lookup yields CDR1 SNHLY and CDR2 FYNNEI. The DNA of the CDR3 is TGTGCCAGCAGTGACCATGCAGTGGGCGTCTTTGAGGAAAAACTGTTTTTT. Encoded protein: CASSDHAVGVFEEKLFF. The full variable domain, completed using reference TRBV2 and TRBJ1-4, is EPEVTQTPSHQVTQMGQEVILRCVPISNHLYFYWYRQILGQKVEFLVSFYNNEISEKSEIFDDQFSVERPDGSNFTLKIRSTKLEDSAMYFCASSDHAVGVFEEKLFFGSGTQLSVL.

The chain combines TRBV4-2 with TRBJ2-3; 12 nucleotides match TRBD2. Trimming took 2 bases from V and 4 from J; bases not matched to a gene: 1. This CDR3 contains 15 residues. Germline V gene sequence: CDR1 LGHNA, CDR2 YNFKEQ. The CDR3 DNA follows: TGTGCCAGCAGCCAAACTAGCGGGGGGTCAGATACGCAGTATTTT. This translates into CASSQTSGGSDTQYF.

The J gene is TRBJ1-5, the V gene TRBV4-2, with 7 bases matching TRBD1. The CDR3 consists of 15 residues. Looked up from germline, CDR1 is LGHNA and CDR2 is YNFKEQ. Unmatched junction bases numbered 2, after V lost 2 bases and J lost 1 base. CDR3 sequence (DNA): TGTGCCAGCAGCCAACTGGGACAGAGCAATCAGCCCCAGCATTTT. Translated: CASSQLGQSNQPQHF.

This clone has only one observation. This rearrangement joins TRBV6-5 to TRBJ2-1, with 9 nucleotides matching TRBD2. The CDR3 runs 13 residues. Germline CDR1 MNHEY, CDR2 SVGAGI. J gave up 5 bases and V 6 bases, and 2 bases lay outside the gene matches. CDR3 sequence (DNA): TGTGCCAGCAGCCGCGGGGGGGACAATGAGCAGTTCTTC. This codes for CASSRGGDNEQFF.